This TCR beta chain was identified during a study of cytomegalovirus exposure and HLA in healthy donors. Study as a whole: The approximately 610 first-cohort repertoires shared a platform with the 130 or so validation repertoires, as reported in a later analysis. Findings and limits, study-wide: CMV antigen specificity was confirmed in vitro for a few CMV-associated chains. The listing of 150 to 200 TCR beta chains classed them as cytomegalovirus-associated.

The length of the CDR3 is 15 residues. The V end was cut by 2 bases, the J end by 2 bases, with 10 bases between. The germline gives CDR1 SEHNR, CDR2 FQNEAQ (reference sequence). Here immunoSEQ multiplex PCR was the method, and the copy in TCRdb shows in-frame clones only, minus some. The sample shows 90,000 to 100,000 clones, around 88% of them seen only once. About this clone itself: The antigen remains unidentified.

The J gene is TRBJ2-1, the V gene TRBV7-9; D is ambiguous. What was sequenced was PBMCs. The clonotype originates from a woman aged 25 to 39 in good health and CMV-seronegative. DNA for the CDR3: TGTGCCAGCAGCTTAATGACTGTTACCTACAATGAGCAGTTCTTC. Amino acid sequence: CASSLMTVTYNEQFF.